What follows are 21 T cell receptor beta chains derived from one specimen sequenced in a study of CD8+ T cells in alopecia areata. Investigators isolated RNA and reverse transcribed it into cDNA to act as the sequencing template. TCRdb keeps only in-frame clones here, not all; method: immunoSEQ multiplex PCR. The data show around 200,000 clones, about three fifths seen once. Treatment denoted: oral pan-JAK inhibitor, 5-10 mg twice daily. The sample consisted of CD8+ T cells sorted from blood, taken at week 24, from a patient treated with tofacitinib. These receptors came from a human donor with alopecia areata.

V usage is TRBV4-2 and J usage is TRBJ2-7, with 8 bases matching TRBD1. Trimming cost V 1 base and J 4 bases; bases outside gene matches: 12. The CDR3 totals 17 residues. CDR1 is LGHNA and CDR2 is YNFKEQ in the germline V gene. CDR3 loop: CASSQGVAGGLQYEQYF. The CDR3 bases are TGTGCCAGCAGCCAAGGGGTTGCAGGGGGCCTACAATACGAGCAGTACTTC.

As concerns this clone: Distinct nucleotide sequences in the sample also encode this CDR3. This sequence joins TRBV13 and TRBJ2-5; 9 bases line up with TRBD2. The CDR3 is 14 residues long. In germline, CDR1 is PRHDT, CDR2 FYEKMQ (reference sequence). Germline trimming cut 6 bases from V and 3 bases from J; bases unmatched to any gene: 5. As DNA, the CDR3 is TGTGCCAGCAGTATTAGCGGGGGAGAAGAGACCCAGTACTTC. It specifies CASSISGGEETQYF.

The chain combines TRBV6-6 with TRBJ1-1; D call uncertain. Germline lookup yields CDR1 MNHNY and CDR2 SVGAGI (reference sequence). Trimming pared 6 bases from V and 2 bases from J, leaving 10 bases between. This CDR3 is 13 amino acids long. For the CDR3, the DNA is TGTGCCAGCAGACCCCGGGGTAACACTGAAGCTTTCTTT. Protein: CASRPRGNTEAFF.

The chain couples TRBV7-9 to TRBJ2-7; TRBD1 might be the D (7 bases). Deletions cut 5 bases from V and 5 bases from J, with 13 bases between. Germline-derived CDR1 and CDR2 are SEHNR and FQNEAQ (reference sequence). This CDR3 contains 13 residues. The CDR3 DNA reads TGTGCCAGCAGCCATTCAGGGGGGAACGAGCAGTACTTC. Its translation is CASSHSGGNEQYF.

This clone was counted between two and nine times. J is TRBJ2-7 and V is TRBV5-4; 9 nucleotides align to TRBD1. The germline CDR1 and CDR2 sequences are SGHNT and YYREEE (reference sequence). The CDR3 is made up of 14 amino acids. V dropped 3 bases and J dropped 11; count of bases not matched to a gene: 12. The CDR3 DNA follows: TGTGCCAGCAGCTCGACCGGGACAGGGTGGAAGAAGTACTTC. Translating gives CASSSTGTGWKKYF.

The V call is TRBV27, the J call TRBJ1-5; tentatively, D is TRBD1 (5 bases). CDR3 length: 14 residues. Looked up from germline, CDR1 is MNHEY and CDR2 is SMNVEV (reference sequence). Trimming took 6 bases from V and 3 from J, leaving 12 bases between them. Here the CDR3 reads CASSPRQINQPQHF. The CDR3 DNA reads as TGTGCCAGCAGCCCCCGACAGATCAATCAGCCCCAGCATTTT.

V is TRBV29-1 and J is TRBJ1-2; D is ambiguous. This CDR3 is built from 10 residues. CDR1 and CDR2 from the germline V gene are SQVTM and ANQGSEA. The ends were cut back, 7 bases at V and 7 bases at J, with 10 bases in the middle. The CDR3 region is CSAESGGYTF. The DNA for the CDR3 is TGCAGCGCAGAGAGCGGTGGCTACACCTTC.

The rearrangement joins TRBV2 to TRBJ1-6; D is ambiguous. Per the germline V gene, CDR1 is SNHLY and CDR2 is FYNNEI. V lost 3 bases and J 0 bases, leaving 9 bases between the germline ends. There are 16 residues in the CDR3. The CDR3 sequence is CASSEAVSSYNSPLHF. DNA for the CDR3: TGTGCCAGCAGTGAGGCAGTCAGCTCCTATAATTCACCCCTCCACTTT.

This clone has a handful of counts. An end of the junction differs from the germline gene, which may be a read error. This sequence joins TRBV29-1 and TRBJ1-1; D not certain. Germline assignment: CDR1 SQVTM and CDR2 ANQGSEA. The CDR3 runs to 13 residues. The CDR3 nucleotides are TGCAGCGGTGAAGGGATTTCGAGCACTGAAGCTTTCTTT. As protein: CSGEGISSTEAFF.

The chain couples TRBV4-1 to TRBJ1-2; 7 bases match TRBD1. V was clipped by 3 bases and J by 6 bases; unmatched bases: 4. Germline V gene lookup returns CDR1 MGHRA and CDR2 YSYEKL. The CDR3 contains 13 residues. The CDR3 is CASSQGTVDGYTF. The CDR3 nucleotides read TGCGCCAGCAGCCAGGGGACAGTGGATGGCTACACCTTC.

The chain combines TRBV13 with TRBJ2-3; perhaps D is TRBD1 or TRBD2 (6 bases each). Germline V lookup: CDR1 PRHDT, CDR2 FYEKMQ (reference sequence). The length of the CDR3 is 16 residues. Trimming stripped 5 bases from V and 8 bases from J, with 23 bases between. CDR3 amino acids: CASSTDRGPRKGTQYF. The CDR3, as DNA: TGTGCCAGCAGCACGGACCGGGGGCCACGTAAGGGTACGCAGTATTTT.

The V and J genes are TRBV6-5 and TRBJ1-5, with TRBD1 as a possible D gene (5 bases). V lost 5 bases, J lost 7 bases, and 15 bases lay in between. CDR3 length: 14 residues. CDR1 is MNHEY, CDR2 SVGAGI, per germline. The CDR3 DNA follows: TGTGCCAGCAGTAAGCAGGGATCTGGCCAGCCCCAGCATTTT. As protein: CASSKQGSGQPQHF.

This clone was observed many times. The chain employs TRBV7-9 and TRBJ2-7; TRBD2 agrees at 7 bases. The germline V gene has CDR1 SEHNR and CDR2 FQNEAQ (reference sequence). J was trimmed by 3 bases and V by 1 base; bases with no gene match: 6. This CDR3 is built from 15 residues. The CDR3 region is CASSLESLADYEQYF. The CDR3 DNA sequence: TGTGCCAGCAGCTTAGAATCCCTAGCGGACTACGAGCAGTACTTC.

The V gene is TRBV27, the J gene TRBJ2-1; 10 nucleotides line up with TRBD2. The CDR3 is 15 amino acids. The germline V gene has CDR1 MNHEY and CDR2 SMNVEV (reference sequence). The trim removed 6 bases at V and 4 bases at J, leaving 6 bases unmatched. The CDR3 loop is CASSELAGAYNEQFF. As DNA, the CDR3 is TGTGCCAGCAGCGAGCTAGCGGGGGCATACAATGAGCAGTTCTTC.

This clone has only a few counts. This rearrangement joins TRBV6-1 to TRBJ2-7; possibly TRBD1 or TRBD2 for D (5 bases each). This CDR3 spans 13 amino acids. Germline V gene sequence: CDR1 MNHNS, CDR2 SASEGT. V lost 8 bases and J 2 bases, leaving 13 bases between the germline ends. This chain's CDR3 is CASQAGATYEQYF. DNA for the CDR3: TGTGCCAGCCAAGCCGGGGCAACCTACGAGCAGTACTTC.

This clone was seen only a few times. The chain carries TRBV5-6 and TRBJ2-1; D is possibly TRBD1 (5 bases). CDR1 is SGHDT, CDR2 YYEEEE, per germline. The V end was cut by 0 bases, the J end by 1 base, with 5 bases between. CDR3 length: 14 residues. CDR3 protein: CASSLGQSYNEQFF. DNA for the CDR3: TGTGCCAGCAGCTTGGGACAGTCCTACAATGAGCAGTTCTTC.

V is TRBV5-6 and J is TRBJ2-1; 8 nucleotides align to TRBD2. J was trimmed by 3 bases and V by 3 bases; bases with no gene match: 8. The germline CDR1 and CDR2 sequences are SGHDT and YYEEEE. The CDR3 extends over 16 amino acids. This chain's CDR3 is CASSSGSGDLYNEQFF. CDR3 coding DNA: TGTGCCAGCAGCTCGGGTAGCGGGGACCTCTACAATGAGCAGTTCTTC.

V gene TRBV5-1 combines with J gene TRBJ1-1; 9 bases fit TRBD1. Germline CDR1 SGHRS, CDR2 YFSETQ. V lost 4 bases to trimming and J lost 3 bases; unmatched junction nucleotides: 4. The CDR3 has 14 residues. The CDR3 DNA follows: TGCGCCAGCAGCGGGACAGGGAGGGACACTGAAGCTTTCTTT. It translates to CASSGTGRDTEAFF.

CDR3 residues: CASSLGRVGVSEQYF. In DNA form, the CDR3 reads TGTGCCAGCAGCTTAGGCCGTGTCGGGGTATCCGAGCAGTACTTC. This chain links TRBV13 with TRBJ2-7; weak D call: TRBD2 (5 bases). The V gene lost 0 bases and the J gene lost 6 bases, with 15 bases spanning the gap. The CDR3 has 15 residues. CDR1 and CDR2 (germline): PRHDT, FYEKMQ (reference sequence).

J is TRBJ2-5 and V is TRBV25-1; the D gene is possibly TRBD2 (6 bases). The ends were cut back, 6 bases at V and 2 bases at J, with 10 bases in the middle. The CDR3 runs 13 residues. Germline V lookup: CDR1 MGHDK, CDR2 SYGVNS. This chain's CDR3 is CASRDGLQETQYF. The CDR3 DNA reads TGTGCCAGCAGGGACGGACTACAAGAGACCCAGTACTTC.

The chain combines TRBV13 with TRBJ1-2; no clear D. This CDR3 is built from 13 residues. With 5 bases removed from V and 5 bases from J, the gap between germline ends came to 12 bases. Looked up from germline, CDR1 is PRHDT and CDR2 is FYEKMQ (reference sequence). The chain's CDR3 is CASSRGLTYGYTF. The CDR3 nucleotides are TGTGCCAGCAGCCGTGGACTGACTTATGGCTACACCTTC. Filled out from reference TRBV13 and TRBJ1-2, the complete variable domain reads AAGVIQSPRHLIKEKRETATLKCYPIPRHDTVYWYQQGPGQDPQFLISFYEKMQSDKGSIPDRFSAQQFSDYHSELNMSSLELGDSALYFCASSRGLTYGYTFGSGTRLTVV.